The source of this TCR beta chain is a study of blood T cell repertoires in COVID-19. For the study at large: Donors in the United States, Italy and Spain gave samples during acute or convalescent COVID-19. Nucleic acid was either cDNA or gDNA, and it came from T cells, B-cell-depleted T cells, or PBMCs.

How the authors handled the data: Reference gene primer amplification gave estimated nucleated cell counts. Sequenced by immunoSEQ multiplex PCR; TCRdb stores in-frame clones only, minus some. Clonal size and the V and J genes are those of that table, whereas D and trimming came from the DNA. The data hold about 180,000 clones, with about 85% observed a single time. CDR1 and CDR2 from the germline V gene are LGHNA and YSLEER. V shed 3 bases and J 5 bases; nucleotides not matched to a gene: 1. The CDR3 extends over 14 amino acids. This clone was found once. The material sequenced was peripheral blood. The chain has TRBV4-3 and TRBJ2-2; 9 nucleotides match TRBD1. The TCR originated in a woman aged 80 or older with acute or convalescent COVID-19. The CDR3: CASSHGTGTGELFF. The CDR3 DNA reads TGCGCCAGCAGCCATGGGACAGGGACCGGGGAGCTGTTTTTT.